This TCR beta chain was sequenced in a study of blood T cell repertoires in COVID-19. Across the study: The origin of the acute and convalescent COVID-19 samples was the United States, Italy and Spain. The cDNA or gDNA used as material had been derived from T cells, B-cell-depleted T cells, or PBMCs.

This CDR3 has 15 residues. V dropped 1 base and J dropped 8; count of bases not matched to a gene: 5. The germline V gene encodes CDR1 LNHDA and CDR2 SQIVND (reference sequence). The authors' processing: Counts of nucleated cells, estimated from reference gene primer amplification, were obtained. Data came from immunoSEQ multiplex PCR; TCRdb stores just in-frame clones and leaves some out. D and trimming were read from the DNA, whereas the V and J calls and clone size are those reported in that table. The sample includes 100,000 to 150,000 clones, approximately 80% seen only once; the top ten take 4% to 5.5%.

This sequence originates from a woman aged 70 to 79 with acute or convalescent COVID-19. V usage is TRBV19 and J usage is TRBJ1-5; 10 bases align to TRBD1. The sample was peripheral blood. CDR3 sequence: CASSIGTGGLKPQHF. The DNA of the CDR3 is TGTGCCAGTAGTATAGGGACAGGGGGTCTGAAGCCCCAGCATTTT.